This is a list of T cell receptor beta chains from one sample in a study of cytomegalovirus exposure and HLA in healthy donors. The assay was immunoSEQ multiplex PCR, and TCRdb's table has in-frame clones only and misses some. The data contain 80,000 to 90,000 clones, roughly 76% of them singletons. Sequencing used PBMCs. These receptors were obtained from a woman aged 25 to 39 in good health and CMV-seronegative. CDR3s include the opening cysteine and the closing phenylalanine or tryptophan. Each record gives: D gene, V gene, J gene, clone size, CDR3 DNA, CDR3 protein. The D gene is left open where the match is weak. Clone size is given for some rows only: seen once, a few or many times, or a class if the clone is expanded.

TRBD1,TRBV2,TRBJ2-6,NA,TGTGCCAGGAGACAGGGGTCAGGGGCCAACGTCCTGACTTTC,CARRQGSGANVLTF
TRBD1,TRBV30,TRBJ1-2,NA,TGTGGGACAGGGGAGGTCTATGGCTACACCTTC,CGTGEVYGYTF
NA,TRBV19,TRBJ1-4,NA,TGTGCCAGTACCCAAGGCGGAGGAAAACTGTTTTTT,CASTQGGGKLFF
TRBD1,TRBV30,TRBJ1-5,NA,TGTGCCGCCGCAGGGGGACGCAATCAGCCCCAGCATTTT,CAAAGGRNQPQHF
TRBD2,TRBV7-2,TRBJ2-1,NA,TGTGCCAGCAGTACCGGGACTAGCGCCAGAGATGAGCAGTTCTTC,CASSTGTSARDEQFF
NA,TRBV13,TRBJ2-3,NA,TGTGCCAGCACTCGGGGGGCTTTGGAAGATACGCAGTATTTT,CASTRGALEDTQYF
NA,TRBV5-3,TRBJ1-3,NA,TGTGCCAGAAGCGAAGGACAGTTATTCCCTGGGTCTGGAAACACCATATATTTT,CARSEGQLFPGSGNTIYF
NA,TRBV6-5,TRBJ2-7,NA,TGTGCCAGCAAAGGGTGGGGCAGCTCCTACGAGCAGTACTTC,CASKGWGSSYEQYF
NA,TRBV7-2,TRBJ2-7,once,TGTGCCAGCAGCTTAGCGAGAGCGGGCCGCTACGAGCAGTACTTC,CASSLARAGRYEQYF
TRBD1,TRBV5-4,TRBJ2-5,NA,TGTGCCAGCAGCCCAGGGGGCCAAGAGACCCAGTACTTC,CASSPGGQETQYF
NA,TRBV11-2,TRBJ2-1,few,TGTGCCAGCAGCTTCTCTCTGCGGGTCAATGAGCAGTTCTTC,CASSFSLRVNEQFF